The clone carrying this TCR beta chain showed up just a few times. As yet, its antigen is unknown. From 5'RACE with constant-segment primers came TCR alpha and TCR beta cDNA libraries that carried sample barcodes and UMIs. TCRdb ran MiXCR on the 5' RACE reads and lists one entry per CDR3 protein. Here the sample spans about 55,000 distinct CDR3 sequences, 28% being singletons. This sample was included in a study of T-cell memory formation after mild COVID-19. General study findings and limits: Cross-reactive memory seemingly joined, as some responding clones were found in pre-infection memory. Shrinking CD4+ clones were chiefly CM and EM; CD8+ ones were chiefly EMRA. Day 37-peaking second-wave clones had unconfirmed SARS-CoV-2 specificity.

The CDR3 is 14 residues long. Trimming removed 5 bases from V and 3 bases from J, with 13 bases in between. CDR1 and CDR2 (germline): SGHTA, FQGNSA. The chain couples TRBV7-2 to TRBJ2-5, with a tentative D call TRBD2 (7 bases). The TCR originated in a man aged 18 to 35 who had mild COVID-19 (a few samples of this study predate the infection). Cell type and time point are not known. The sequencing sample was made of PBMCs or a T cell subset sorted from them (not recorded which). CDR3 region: CASSRAGAKETQYF. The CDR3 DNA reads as TGTGCCAGCAGCCGGGCGGGGGCGAAAGAGACCCAGTACTTC.